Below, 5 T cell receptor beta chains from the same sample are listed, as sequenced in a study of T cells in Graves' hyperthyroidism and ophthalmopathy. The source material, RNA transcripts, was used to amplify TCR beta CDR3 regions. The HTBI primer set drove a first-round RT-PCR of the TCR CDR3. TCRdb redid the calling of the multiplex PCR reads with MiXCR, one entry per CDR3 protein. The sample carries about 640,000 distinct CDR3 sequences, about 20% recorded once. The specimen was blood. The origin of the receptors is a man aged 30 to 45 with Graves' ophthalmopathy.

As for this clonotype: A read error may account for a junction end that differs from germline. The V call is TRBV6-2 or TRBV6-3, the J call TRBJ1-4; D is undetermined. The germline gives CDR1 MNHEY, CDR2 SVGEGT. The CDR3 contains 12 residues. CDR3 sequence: CASSSVLEKLFF. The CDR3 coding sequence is TGCGCCAGCAGTTCGGTTCTGGAAAAACTGTTTTTT.

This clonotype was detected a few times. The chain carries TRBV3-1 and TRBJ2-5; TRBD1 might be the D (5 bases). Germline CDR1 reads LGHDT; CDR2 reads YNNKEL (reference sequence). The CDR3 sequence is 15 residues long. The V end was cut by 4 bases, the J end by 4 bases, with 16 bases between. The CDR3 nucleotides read TGTGCCAGCAGCCCGAGCTCAGGGTTAGGAGAGACCCAGTACTTC. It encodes CASSPSSGLGETQYF.

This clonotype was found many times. DNA of the CDR3: TGCAGCGTTGAGTTGGCGGGAGGCCCCTACGAGCAGTACTTC. Translating gives CSVELAGGPYEQYF. This rearrangement joins TRBV29-1 to TRBJ2-7; 8 nucleotides agree with TRBD2. V was clipped by 3 bases and J by 2 bases; unmatched bases: 6. Germline values: CDR1 SQVTM, CDR2 ANQGSEA. The CDR3 contains 14 residues.

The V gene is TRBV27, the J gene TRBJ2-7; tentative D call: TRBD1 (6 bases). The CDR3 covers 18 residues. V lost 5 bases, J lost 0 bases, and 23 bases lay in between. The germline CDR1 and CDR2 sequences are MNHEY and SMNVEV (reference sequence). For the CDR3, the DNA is TGTGCCAGCAGTCCTCATCAGTACAGGGCCAAGAGCTCCTACGAGCAGTACTTC. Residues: CASSPHQYRAKSSYEQYF.

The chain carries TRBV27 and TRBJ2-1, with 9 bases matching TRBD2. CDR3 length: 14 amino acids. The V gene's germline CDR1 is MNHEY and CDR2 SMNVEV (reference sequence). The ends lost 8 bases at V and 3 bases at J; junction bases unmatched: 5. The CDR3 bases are TGTGCCAGCTCTAGCGGGGCGGGCTACAATGAGCAGTTCTTC. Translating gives CASSSGAGYNEQFF.